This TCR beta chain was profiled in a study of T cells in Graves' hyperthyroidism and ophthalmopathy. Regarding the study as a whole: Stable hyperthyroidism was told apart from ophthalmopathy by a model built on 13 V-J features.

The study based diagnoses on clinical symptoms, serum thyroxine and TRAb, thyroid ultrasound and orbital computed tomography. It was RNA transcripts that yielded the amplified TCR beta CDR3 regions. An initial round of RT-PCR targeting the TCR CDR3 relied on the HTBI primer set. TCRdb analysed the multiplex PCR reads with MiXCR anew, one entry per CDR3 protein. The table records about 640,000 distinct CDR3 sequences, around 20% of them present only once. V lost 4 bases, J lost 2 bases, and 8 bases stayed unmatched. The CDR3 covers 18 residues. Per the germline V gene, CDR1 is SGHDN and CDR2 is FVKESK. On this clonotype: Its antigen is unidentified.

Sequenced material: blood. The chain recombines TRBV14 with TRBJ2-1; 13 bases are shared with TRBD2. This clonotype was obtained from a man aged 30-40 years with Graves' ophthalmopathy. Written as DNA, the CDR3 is TGTGCCAGCAGCCCACTAGCGGGAGGGTTCGGGGCCTACAATGAGCAGTTCTTC. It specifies CASSPLAGGFGAYNEQFF.